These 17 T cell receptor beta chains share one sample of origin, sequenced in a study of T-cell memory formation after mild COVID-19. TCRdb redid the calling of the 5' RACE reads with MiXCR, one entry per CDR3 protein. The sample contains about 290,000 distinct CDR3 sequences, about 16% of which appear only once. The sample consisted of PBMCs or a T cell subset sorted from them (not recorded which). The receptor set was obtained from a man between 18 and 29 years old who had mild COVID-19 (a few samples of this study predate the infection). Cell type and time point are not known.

The CDR3 coding sequence is TGCAGCGTCCTAGACAGGGGGCTATCAGCTTTCTTT. Translating gives CSVLDRGLSAFF. V and J are TRBV29-1 and TRBJ1-1, with TRBD1 matching 10 bases. The CDR3 spans 12 residues. The ends lost 6 bases at V and 10 bases at J; junction bases unmatched: 8. CDR1 and CDR2 from the germline V gene are SQVTM and ANQGSEA.

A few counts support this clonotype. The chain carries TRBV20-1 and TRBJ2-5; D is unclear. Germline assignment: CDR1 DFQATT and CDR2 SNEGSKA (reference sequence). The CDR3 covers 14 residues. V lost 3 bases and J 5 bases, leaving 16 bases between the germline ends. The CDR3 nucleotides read TGCAGTGCTAGTATCTTCCTAGTGGATGAGACCCAGTACTTC. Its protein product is CSASIFLVDETQYF.

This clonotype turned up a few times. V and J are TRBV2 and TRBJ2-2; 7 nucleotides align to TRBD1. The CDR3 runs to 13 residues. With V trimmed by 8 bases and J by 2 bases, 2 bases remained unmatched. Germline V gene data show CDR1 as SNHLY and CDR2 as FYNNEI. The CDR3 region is CASGDSNTGELFF. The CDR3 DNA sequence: TGTGCCAGCGGGGACAGTAACACCGGGGAGCTGTTTTTT.

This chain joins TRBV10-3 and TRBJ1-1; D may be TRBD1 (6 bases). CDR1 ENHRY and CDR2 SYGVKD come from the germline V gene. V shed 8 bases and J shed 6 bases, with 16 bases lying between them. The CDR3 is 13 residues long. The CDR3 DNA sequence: TGTGCCATCGCTGTCGGGGGGGCCTCTGAAGCTTTCTTT. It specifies CAIAVGGASEAFF.

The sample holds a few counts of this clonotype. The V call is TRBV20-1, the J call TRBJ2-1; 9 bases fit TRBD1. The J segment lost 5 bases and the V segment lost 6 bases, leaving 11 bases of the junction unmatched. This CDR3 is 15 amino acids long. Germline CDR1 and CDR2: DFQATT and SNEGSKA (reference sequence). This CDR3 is CSAQQGAETNNEQFF. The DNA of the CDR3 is TGCAGTGCGCAACAGGGGGCCGAGACGAACAATGAGCAGTTCTTC.

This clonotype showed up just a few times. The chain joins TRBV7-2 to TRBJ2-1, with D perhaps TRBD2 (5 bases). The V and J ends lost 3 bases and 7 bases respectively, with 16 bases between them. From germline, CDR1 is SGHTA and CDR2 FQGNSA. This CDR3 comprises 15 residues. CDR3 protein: CASSLDSGRRNEQFF. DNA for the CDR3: TGTGCCAGCAGCTTGGACTCGGGCAGGCGGAATGAGCAGTTCTTC.

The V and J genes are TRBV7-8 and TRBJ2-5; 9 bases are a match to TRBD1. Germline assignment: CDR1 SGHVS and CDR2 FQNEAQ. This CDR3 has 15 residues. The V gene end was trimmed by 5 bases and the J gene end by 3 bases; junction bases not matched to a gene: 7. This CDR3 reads CASSHLTGGKETQYF. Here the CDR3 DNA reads TGTGCCAGCAGCCACTTGACAGGGGGAAAAGAGACCCAGTACTTC.

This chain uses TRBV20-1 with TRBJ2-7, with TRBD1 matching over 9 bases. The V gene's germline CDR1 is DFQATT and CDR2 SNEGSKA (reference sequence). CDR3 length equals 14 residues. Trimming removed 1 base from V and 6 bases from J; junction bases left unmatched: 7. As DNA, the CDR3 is TGCAGTGCTAGAGGGGGACAGGGCCGGGGCGAGCAGTACGTC. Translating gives CSARGGQGRGEQYV.

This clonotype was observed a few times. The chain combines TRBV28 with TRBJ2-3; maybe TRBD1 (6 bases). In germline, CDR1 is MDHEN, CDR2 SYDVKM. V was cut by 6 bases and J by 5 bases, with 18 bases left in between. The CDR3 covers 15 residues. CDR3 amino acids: CASRPTGQGIDTQYF. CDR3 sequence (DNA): TGTGCCAGCAGACCAACGGGTCAGGGGATAGATACGCAGTATTTT.

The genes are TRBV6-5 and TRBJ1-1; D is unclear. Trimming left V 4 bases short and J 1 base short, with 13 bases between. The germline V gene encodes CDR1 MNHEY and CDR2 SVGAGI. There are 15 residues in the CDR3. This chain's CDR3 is CASSSLGIWNTEAFF. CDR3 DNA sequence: TGTGCCAGCAGTTCCCTCGGGATTTGGAACACTGAAGCTTTCTTT.

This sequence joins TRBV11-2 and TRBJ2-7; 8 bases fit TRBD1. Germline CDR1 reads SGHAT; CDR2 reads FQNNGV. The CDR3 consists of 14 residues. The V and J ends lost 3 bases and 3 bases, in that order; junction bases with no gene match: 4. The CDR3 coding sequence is TGTGCCAGCAGCTTGAGACAGGGGAGCTACGAGCAGTACGTC. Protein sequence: CASSLRQGSYEQYV.

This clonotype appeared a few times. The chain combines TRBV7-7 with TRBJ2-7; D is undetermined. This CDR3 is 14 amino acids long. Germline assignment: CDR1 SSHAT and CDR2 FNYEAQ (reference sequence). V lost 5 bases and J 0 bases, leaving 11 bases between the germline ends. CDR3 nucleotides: TGTGCCAGCAGCCCGGGCCGTAACTCCTACGAGCAGTACTTC. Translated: CASSPGRNSYEQYF.

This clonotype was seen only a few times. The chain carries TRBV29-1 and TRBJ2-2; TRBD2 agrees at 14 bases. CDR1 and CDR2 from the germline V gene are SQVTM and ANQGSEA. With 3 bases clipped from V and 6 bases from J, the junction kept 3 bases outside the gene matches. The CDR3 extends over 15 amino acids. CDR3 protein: CSVDGLAGGSGELFF. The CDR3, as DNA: TGCAGCGTTGACGGACTAGCGGGGGGATCCGGGGAGCTGTTTTTT.

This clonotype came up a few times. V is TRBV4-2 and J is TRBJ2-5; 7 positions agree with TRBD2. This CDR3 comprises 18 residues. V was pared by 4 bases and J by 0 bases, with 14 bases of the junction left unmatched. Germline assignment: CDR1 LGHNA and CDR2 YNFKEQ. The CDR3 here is CASSLAGRGRSYQETQYF. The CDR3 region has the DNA TGTGCCAGCAGCCTCGCGGGGCGGGGGAGATCGTACCAAGAGACCCAGTACTTC.

The CDR3 sequence is CASSWGQGNTGELFF. As DNA, the CDR3 is TGCGCCAGCAGCTGGGGACAGGGCAACACCGGGGAGCTGTTTTTT. V usage is TRBV5-1 and J usage is TRBJ2-2, with 9 positions matching TRBD1. This CDR3 spans 15 amino acids. Germline trimming cut 3 bases from V and 2 bases from J; bases unmatched to any gene: 2. In germline, CDR1 is SGHRS, CDR2 YFSETQ.

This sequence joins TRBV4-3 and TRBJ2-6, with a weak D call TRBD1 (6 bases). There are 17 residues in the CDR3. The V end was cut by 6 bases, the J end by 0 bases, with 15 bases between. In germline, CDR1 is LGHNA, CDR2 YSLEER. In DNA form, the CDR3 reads TGCGCCAGCAGTCCGTCAGGGGAAAGCTCTGGGGCCAACGTCCTGACTTTC. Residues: CASSPSGESSGANVLTF.

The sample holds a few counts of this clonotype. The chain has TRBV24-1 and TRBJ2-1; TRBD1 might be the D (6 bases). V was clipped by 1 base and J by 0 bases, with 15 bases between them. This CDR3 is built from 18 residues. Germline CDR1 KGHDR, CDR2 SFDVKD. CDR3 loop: CATSDFDGQQSSYNEQFF. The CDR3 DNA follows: TGTGCCACCAGTGATTTTGACGGACAGCAGAGCTCCTACAATGAGCAGTTCTTC.